What follows is one T cell receptor (beta chain) and its context. This CDR3 contains 14 residues. Looked up from germline, CDR1 is SGHAT and CDR2 is FQNNGV. V dropped 5 bases and J dropped 1 base, with 11 bases sitting between them. These data belong to a study of blood T cell repertoires in COVID-19. Study-level information: The United States, Italy and Spain supplied acute and convalescent COVID-19 samples.

In the authors' methods: The authors estimated nucleated cell counts from reference gene primer amplification. Profiling relied on immunoSEQ multiplex PCR, and the TCRdb table lists in-frame clones only, not all of them. The DNA was the basis for D and trimming; V, J and clone size are from that table. Of about 98,000 clones listed, more than 65% were seen once; the top ten hold around 10%. This receptor was obtained from a woman aged 80 or over with acute or convalescent COVID-19. The V and J genes are TRBV11-2 and TRBJ2-5, with D maybe TRBD2 (6 bases). What was sequenced was peripheral blood. The CDR3 protein is CASSIADFQETQYF. The DNA of the CDR3 is TGTGCCAGCAGCATAGCGGACTTCCAAGAGACCCAGTACTTC.